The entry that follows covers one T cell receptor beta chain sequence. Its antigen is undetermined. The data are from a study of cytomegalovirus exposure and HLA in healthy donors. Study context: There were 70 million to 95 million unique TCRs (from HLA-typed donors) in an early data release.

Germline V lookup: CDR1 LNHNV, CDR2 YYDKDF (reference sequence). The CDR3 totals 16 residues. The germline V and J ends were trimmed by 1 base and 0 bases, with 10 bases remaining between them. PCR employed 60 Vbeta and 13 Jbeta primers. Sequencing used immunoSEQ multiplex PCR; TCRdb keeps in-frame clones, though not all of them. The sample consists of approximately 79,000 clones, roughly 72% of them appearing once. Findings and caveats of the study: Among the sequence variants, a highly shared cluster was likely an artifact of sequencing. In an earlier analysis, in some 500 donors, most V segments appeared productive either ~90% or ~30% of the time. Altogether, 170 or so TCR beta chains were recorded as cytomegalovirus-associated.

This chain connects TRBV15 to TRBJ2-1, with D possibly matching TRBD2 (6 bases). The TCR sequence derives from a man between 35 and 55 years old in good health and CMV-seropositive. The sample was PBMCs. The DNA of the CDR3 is TGTGCCACCAGCAGAGGTTTGGAGGGCTCCTACAATGAGCAGTTCTTC. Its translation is CATSRGLEGSYNEQFF.